Reported below is one T cell receptor beta chain. Antigen unknown. This entry is derived from a study of early T cells in non-severe SARS-CoV-2 infection. At the level of the study: The study sequenced bulk RNA from unsorted whole blood, with chains unpaired. General observations from the study: The matching step, a VDJdb search, favored anti-spike CD8 responses and missed private and CD4 specificities.

Deletions cut 3 bases from V and 2 bases from J, with 8 bases between. The CDR3 is made up of 13 amino acids. Germline V gene sequence: CDR1 SGHTA, CDR2 FQGNSA. Individual cDNA molecules carried attached unique molecular identifiers. MiXCR, run by TCRdb on the 5' RACE reads, gives a single entry per CDR3 protein. Of 27,000 or so distinct CDR3 sequences listed, 3.9% are singletons. The receptor was isolated from an adult who was a healthcare worker with PCR-confirmed SARS-CoV-2 infection or an uninfected control (not recorded which). Input material: whole blood. The rearrangement links TRBV7-2 to TRBJ2-7; the D gene is possibly TRBD2 (5 bases). The CDR3: CASSLGEAYEQYF. The CDR3 coding sequence is TGTGCCAGCAGCTTGGGAGAGGCCTACGAGCAGTACTTC. Complete variable domain (other parts from reference TRBV7-2 and TRBJ2-7): GAGVSQSPSNKVTEKGKDVELRCDPISGHTALYWYRQSLGQGLEFLIYFQGNSAPDKSGLPSDRFSAERTGGSVSTLTIQRTQQEDSAVYLCASSLGEAYEQYFGPGTRLTVT.